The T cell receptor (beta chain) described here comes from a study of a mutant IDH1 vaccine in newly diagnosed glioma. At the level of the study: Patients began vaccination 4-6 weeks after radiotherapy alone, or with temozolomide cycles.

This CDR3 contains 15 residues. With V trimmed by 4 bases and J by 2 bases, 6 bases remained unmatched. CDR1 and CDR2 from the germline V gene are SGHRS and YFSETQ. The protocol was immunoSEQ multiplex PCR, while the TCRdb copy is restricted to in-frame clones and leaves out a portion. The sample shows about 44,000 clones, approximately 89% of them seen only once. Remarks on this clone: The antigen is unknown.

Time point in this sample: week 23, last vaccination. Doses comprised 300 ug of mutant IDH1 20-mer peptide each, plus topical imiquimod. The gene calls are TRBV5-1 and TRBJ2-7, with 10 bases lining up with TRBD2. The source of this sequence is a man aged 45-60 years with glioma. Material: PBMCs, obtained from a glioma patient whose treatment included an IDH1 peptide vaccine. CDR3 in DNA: TGCGCCAGCAGCCCCGCTAGCGGGAGAACCTACGAGCAGTACTTC. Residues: CASSPASGRTYEQYF.